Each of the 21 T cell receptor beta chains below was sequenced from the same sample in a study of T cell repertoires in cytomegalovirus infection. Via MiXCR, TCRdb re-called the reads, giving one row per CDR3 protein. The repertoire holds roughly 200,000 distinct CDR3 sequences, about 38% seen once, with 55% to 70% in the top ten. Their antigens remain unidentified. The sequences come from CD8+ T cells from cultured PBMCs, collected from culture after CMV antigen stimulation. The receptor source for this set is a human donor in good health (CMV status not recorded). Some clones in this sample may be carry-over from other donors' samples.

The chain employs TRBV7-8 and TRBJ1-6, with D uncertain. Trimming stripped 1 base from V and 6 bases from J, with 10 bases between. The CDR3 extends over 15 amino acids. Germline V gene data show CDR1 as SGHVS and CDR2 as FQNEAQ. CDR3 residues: CASSLEDLGNSPLHF. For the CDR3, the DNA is TGTGCCAGCAGCTTAGAGGATCTGGGTAATTCACCCCTCCACTTT.

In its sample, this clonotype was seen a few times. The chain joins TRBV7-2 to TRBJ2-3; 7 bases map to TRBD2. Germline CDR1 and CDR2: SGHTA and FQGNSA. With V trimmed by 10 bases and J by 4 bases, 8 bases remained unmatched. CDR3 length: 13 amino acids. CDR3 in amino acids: CATRTSSADTQYF. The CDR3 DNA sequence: TGTGCCACCCGGACTAGTTCAGCAGATACGCAGTATTTT. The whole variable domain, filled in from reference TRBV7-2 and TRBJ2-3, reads GAGVSQSPSNKVTEKGKDVELRCDPISGHTALYWYRQSLGQGLEFLIYFQGNSAPDKSGLPSDRFSAERTGGSVSTLTIQRTQQEDSAVYLCATRTSSADTQYFGPGTRLTVL.

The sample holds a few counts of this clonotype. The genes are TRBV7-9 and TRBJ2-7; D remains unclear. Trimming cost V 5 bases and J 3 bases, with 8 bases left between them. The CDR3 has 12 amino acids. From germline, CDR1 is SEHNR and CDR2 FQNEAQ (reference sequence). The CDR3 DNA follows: TGTGCCAGCAGCCGTTCGGGCTACGAGCAGTACTTC. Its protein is CASSRSGYEQYF.

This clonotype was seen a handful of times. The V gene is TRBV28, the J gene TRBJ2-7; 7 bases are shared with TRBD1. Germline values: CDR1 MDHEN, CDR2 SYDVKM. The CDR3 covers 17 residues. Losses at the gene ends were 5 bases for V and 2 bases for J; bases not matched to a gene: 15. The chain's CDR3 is CASSGTDLADRAYEQYF. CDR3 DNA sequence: TGTGCCAGCAGTGGGACAGATCTAGCTGATCGAGCCTACGAGCAGTACTTC. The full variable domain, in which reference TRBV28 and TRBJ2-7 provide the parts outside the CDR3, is DVKVTQSSRYLVKRTGEKVFLECVQDMDHENMFWYRQDPGLGLRLIYFSYDVKMKEKGDIPEGYSVSREKKERFSLILESASTNQTSMYLCASSGTDLADRAYEQYFGPGTRLTVT.

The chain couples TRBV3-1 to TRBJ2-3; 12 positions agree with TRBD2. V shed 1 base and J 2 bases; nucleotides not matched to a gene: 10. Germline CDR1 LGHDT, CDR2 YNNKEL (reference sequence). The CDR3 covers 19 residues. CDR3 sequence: CASSQGLRLAGEDTDTQYF. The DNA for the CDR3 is TGTGCCAGCAGCCAAGGCCTCCGACTAGCGGGAGAAGACACAGATACGCAGTATTTT.

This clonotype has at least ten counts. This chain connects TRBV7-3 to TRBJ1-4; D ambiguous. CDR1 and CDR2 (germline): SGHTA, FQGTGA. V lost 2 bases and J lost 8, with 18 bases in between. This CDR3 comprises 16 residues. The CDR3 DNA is TGTGCCAGCAGCTTAGTTCCGGGAGTCGGGAACGAAAAACTGTTTTTT. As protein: CASSLVPGVGNEKLFF.

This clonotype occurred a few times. CDR3 coding DNA: TGCAGTGCTAGAGATAAGGCAGTAAGCTCCTACGAGCAGTACTTC. Amino acids: CSARDKAVSSYEQYF. The chain is built from TRBV20-1 and TRBJ2-7; no definite D call. This CDR3 is 15 amino acids long. Germline CDR1 DFQATT, CDR2 SNEGSKA (reference sequence). V was cut by 0 bases and J by 0 bases, with 12 bases left in between.

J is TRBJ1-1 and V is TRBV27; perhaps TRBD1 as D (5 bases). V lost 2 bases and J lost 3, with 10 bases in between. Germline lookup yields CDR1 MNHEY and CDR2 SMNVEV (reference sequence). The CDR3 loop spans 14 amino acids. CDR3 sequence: CASSLRGGDTEAFF. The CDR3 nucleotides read TGTGCCAGCAGTTTACGGGGAGGGGACACTGAAGCTTTCTTT.

CDR3 loop: CASSSRGPDTQYF. For the CDR3, the DNA is TGTGCCAGCAGTTCCAGGGGACCTGATACGCAGTATTTT. The chain carries TRBV27 and TRBJ2-3, with D possibly being TRBD1 (6 bases). Germline lookup yields CDR1 MNHEY and CDR2 SMNVEV (reference sequence). This CDR3 region has 13 residues. V lost 4 bases and J 6 bases, leaving 11 bases between the germline ends.

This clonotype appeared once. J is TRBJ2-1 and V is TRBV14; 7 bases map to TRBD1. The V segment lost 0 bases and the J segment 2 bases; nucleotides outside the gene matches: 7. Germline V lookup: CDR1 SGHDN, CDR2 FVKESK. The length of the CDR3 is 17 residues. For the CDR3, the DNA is TGTGCCAGCAGCCAAGATGGGCGGACAGGAGCCTACAATGAGCAGTTCTTC. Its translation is CASSQDGRTGAYNEQFF.

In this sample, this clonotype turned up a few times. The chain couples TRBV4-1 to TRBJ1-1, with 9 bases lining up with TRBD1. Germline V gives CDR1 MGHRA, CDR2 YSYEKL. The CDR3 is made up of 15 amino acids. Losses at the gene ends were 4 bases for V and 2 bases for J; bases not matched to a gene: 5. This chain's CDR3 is CASSPRGQGNTEAFF. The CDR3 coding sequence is TGCGCCAGCAGCCCCAGGGGACAGGGAAACACTGAAGCTTTCTTT.

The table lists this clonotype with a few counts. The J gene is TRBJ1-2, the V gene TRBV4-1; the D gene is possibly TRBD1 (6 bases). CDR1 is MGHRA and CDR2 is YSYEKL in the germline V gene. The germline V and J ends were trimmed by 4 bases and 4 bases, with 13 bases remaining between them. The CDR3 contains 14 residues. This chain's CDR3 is CASSPTGSVYGYTF. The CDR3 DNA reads TGCGCCAGCAGCCCCACAGGGAGTGTCTATGGCTACACCTTC.

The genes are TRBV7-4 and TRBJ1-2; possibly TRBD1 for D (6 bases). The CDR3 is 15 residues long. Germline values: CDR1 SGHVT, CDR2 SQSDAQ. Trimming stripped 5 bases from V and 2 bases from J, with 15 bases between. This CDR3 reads CASSLAPGGNYGYTF. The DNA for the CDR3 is TGTGCCAGCAGCCTCGCCCCGGGGGGCAACTATGGCTACACCTTC.

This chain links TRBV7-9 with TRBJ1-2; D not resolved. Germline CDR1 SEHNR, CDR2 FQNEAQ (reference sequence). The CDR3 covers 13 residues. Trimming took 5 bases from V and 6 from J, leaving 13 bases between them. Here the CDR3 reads CASSPQVGNGYTF. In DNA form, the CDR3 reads TGTGCCAGCAGCCCCCAAGTCGGGAATGGCTACACCTTC.

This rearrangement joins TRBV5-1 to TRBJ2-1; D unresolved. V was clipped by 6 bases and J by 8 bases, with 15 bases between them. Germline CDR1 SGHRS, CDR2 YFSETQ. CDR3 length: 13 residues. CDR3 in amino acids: CASTLGGSHEQFF. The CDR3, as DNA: TGCGCCAGCACCCTTGGTGGGTCGCATGAGCAGTTCTTC.

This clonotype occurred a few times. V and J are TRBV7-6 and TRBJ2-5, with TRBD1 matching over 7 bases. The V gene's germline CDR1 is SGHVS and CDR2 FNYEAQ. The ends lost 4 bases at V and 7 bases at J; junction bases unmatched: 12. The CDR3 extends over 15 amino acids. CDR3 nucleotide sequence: TGTGCCAGCAGCTCGACTGAGACAGGGAAAAGGACCCAGTACTTC. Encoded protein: CASSSTETGKRTQYF.

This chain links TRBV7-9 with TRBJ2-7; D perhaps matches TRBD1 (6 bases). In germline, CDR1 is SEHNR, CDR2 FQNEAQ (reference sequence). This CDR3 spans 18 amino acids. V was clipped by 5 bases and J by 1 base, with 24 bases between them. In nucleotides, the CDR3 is TGTGCCAGCAGCCCCCCCGGGCAGGGGTCCTTTGAGTCCTACGAGCAGTACTTC. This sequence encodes CASSPPGQGSFESYEQYF.

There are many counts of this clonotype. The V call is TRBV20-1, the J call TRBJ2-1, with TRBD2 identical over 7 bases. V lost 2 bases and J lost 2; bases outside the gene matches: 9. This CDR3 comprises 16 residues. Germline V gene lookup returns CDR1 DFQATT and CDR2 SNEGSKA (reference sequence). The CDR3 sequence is CSARRTLAHAYNEQFF. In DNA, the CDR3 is TGCAGTGCTAGACGTACACTAGCGCATGCCTACAATGAGCAGTTCTTC.

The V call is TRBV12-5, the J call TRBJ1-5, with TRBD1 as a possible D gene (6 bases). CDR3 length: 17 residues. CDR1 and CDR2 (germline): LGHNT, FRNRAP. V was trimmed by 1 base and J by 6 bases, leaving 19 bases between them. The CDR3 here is CASGLALDSQTTQPQHF. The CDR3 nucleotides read TGTGCTAGTGGTTTGGCCCTGGACAGCCAGACAACTCAGCCCCAGCATTTT.

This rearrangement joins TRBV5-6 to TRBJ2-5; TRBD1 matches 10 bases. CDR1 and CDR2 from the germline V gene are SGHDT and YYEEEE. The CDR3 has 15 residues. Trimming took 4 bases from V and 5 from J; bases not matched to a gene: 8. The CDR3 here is CASSGTGDAGETQYF. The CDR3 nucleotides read TGTGCCAGCAGCGGGACAGGGGATGCGGGGGAGACCCAGTACTTC.

The CDR3 bases are TGTGCCAGCATCGCGGGGGCAGCGAACACCGGGGAGCTGTTTTTT. It codes for CASIAGAANTGELFF. The rearrangement joins TRBV12-3 or TRBV12-4 to TRBJ2-2, with a weak D call TRBD2 (7 bases). CDR3 length: 15 residues. V lost 7 bases and J lost 0, with 12 bases in between.